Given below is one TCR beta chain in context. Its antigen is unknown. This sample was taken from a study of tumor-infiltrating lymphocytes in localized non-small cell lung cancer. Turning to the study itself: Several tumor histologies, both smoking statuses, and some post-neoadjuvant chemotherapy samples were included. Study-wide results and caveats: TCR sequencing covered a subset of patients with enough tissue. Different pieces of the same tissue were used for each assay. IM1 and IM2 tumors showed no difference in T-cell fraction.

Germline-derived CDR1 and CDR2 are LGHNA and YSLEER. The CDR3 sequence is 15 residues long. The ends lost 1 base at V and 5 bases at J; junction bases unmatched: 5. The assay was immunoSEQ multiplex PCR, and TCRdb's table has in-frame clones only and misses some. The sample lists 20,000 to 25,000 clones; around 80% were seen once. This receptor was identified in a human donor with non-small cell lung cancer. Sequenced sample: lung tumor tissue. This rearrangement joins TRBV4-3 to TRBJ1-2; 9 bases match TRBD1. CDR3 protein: CASSQGTGDGYGYTF. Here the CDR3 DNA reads TGCGCCAGCAGCCAAGGGACAGGGGATGGATATGGCTACACCTTC.